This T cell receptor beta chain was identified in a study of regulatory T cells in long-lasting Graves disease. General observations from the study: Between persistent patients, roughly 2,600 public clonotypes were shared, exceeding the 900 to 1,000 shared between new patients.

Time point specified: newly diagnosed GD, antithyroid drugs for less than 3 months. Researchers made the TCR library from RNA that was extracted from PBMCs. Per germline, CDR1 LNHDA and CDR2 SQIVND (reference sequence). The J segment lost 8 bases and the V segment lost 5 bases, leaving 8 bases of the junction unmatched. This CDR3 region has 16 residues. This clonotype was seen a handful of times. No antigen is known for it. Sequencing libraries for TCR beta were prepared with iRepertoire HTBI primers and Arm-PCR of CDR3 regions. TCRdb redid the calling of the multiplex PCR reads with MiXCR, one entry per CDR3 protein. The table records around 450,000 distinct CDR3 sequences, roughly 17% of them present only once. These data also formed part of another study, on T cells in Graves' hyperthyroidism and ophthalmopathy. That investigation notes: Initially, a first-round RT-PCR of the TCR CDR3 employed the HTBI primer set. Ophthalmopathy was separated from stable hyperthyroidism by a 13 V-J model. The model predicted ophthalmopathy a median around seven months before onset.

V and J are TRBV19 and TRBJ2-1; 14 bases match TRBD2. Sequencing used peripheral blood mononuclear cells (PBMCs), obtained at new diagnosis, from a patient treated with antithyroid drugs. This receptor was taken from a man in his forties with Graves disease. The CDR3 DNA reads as TGTGCCAGTAGTTCCAGACTAGCGGGAGGGCACCATGAGCAGTTCTTC. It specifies CASSSRLAGGHHEQFF.